This note documents a single T cell receptor beta chain sequence. Its target is unknown. TCRdb fed the multiplex PCR reads into MiXCR, producing one record per CDR3 protein. In the table there are some 10,000 distinct CDR3 sequences, over 45% of which are singletons. The CDR3 spans 16 residues. Germline V gene sequence: CDR1 DFQATT, CDR2 SNEGSKA (reference sequence). After removal of 3 bases from V and 6 bases from J, the junction contained 13 bases not matched to a gene. The sample is drawn from a study of breast tumors, draining lymph nodes, adjacent tissues. Findings and limits, study-wide: Most tumor T cells seemingly derive from lymph node, then expand in tumor. Tumor repertoires ranked between lymph nodes and nontumor tissue in diversity, with V and J gene preferences. Compared with basal-like, luminal-like tumors shared significantly more repertoire with nontumor tissue. Data only fit, rather than demonstrated, lymph node origin of most tumor T cells.

The specimen sequenced was breast tumor tissue. The chain employs TRBV20-1 and TRBJ2-1; 8 bases match TRBD2. The clonotype comes from a female donor with breast cancer. Some clones in this sample may be carry-over from other donors' samples. The CDR3 sequence: CSASLPGTRVTNEQFF. As DNA, the CDR3 is TGCAGTGCTAGTCTCCCCGGGACTAGGGTTACCAATGAGCAGTTCTTC.